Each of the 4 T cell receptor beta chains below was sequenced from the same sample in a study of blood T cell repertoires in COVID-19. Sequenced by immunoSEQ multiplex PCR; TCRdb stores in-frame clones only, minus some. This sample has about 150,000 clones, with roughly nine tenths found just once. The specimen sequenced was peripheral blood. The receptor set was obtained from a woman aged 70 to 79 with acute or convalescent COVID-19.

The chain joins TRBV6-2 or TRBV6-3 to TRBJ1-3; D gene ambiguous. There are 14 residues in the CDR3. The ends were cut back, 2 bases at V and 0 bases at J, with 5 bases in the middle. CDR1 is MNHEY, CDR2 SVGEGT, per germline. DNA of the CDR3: TGTGCCAGCAGTTACGGGCGCTCTGGAAACACCATATATTTT. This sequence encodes CASSYGRSGNTIYF.

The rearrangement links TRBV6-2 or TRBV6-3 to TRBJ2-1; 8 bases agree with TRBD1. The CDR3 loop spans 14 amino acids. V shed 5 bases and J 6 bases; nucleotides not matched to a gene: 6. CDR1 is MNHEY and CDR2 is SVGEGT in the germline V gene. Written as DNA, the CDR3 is TGTGCCAGCAGTCCAGGGGGCGTAGTCAATGAGCAGTTCTTC. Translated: CASSPGGVVNEQFF.

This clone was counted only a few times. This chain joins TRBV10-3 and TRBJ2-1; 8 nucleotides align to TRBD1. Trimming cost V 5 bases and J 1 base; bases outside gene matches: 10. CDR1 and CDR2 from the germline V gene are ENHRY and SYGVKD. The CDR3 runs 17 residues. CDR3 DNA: TGTGCCATCAGTTCCCACGTAGACAGGGGATCCTACAATGAGCAGTTCTTC. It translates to CAISSHVDRGSYNEQFF.

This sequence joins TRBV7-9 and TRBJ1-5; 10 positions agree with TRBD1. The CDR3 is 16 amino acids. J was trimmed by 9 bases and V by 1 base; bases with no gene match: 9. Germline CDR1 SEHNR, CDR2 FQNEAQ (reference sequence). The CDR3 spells CASSLDMTGGAGPQHF. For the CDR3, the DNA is TGTGCCAGCAGCTTAGACATGACAGGGGGCGCGGGGCCCCAGCATTTT.